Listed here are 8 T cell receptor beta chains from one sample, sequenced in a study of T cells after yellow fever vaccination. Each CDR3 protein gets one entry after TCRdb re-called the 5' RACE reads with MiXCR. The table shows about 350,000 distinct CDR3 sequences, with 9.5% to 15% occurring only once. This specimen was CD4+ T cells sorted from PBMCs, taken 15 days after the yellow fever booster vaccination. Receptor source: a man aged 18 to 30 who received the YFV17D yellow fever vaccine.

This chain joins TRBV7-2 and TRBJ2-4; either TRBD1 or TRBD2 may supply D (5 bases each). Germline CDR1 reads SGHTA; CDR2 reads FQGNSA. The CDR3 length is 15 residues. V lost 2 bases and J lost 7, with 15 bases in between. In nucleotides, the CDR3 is TGTGCCAGCAGCTTATGGACCGGGACGGGGAACATTCAGTACTTC. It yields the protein CASSLWTGTGNIQYF.

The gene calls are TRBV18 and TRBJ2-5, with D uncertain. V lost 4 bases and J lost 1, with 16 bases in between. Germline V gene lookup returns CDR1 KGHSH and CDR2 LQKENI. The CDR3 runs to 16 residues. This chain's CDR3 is CASSRPLGSAQETQYF. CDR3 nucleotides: TGTGCCAGCTCACGGCCTCTAGGGTCGGCCCAAGAGACCCAGTACTTC.

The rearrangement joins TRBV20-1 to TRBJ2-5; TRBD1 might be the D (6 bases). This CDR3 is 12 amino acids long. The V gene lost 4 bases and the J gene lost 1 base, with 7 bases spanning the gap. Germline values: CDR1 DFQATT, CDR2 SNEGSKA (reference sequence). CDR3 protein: CSAMDSQETQYF. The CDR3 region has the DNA TGCAGTGCTATGGACAGCCAAGAGACCCAGTACTTC.

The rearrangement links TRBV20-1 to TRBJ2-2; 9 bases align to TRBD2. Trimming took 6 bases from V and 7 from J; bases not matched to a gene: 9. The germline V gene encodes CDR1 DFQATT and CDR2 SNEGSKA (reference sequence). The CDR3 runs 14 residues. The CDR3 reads CSAQTSGILGELFF. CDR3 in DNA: TGCAGTGCCCAGACTAGCGGTATCCTCGGGGAGCTGTTTTTT.

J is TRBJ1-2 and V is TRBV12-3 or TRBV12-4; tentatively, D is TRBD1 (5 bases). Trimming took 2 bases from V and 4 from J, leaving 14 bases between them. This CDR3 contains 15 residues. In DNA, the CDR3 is TGTGCCAGCAGTTTACGTTCAGGGTTTGGCTATGGCTACACCTTC. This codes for CASSLRSGFGYGYTF.

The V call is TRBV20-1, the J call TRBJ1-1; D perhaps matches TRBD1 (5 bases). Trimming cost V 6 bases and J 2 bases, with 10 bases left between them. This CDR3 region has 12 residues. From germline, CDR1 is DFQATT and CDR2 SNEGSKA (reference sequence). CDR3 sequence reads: CSAERGNTEAFF. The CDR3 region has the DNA TGCAGTGCCGAAAGGGGAAACACTGAAGCTTTCTTT.

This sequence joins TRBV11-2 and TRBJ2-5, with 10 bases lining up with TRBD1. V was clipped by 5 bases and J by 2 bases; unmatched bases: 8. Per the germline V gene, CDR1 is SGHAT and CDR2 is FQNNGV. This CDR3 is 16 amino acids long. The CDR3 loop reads CASSLIPGQGQETQYF. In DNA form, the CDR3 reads TGTGCCAGCAGCCTAATCCCGGGACAGGGGCAAGAGACCCAGTACTTC.

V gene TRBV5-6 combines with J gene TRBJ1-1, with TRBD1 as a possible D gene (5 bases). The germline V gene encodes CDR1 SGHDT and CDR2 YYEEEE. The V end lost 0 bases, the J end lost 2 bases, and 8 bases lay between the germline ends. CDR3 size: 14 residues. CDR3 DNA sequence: TGTGCCAGCAGCTTGGGGACAATAAACACTGAAGCTTTCTTT. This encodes CASSLGTINTEAFF. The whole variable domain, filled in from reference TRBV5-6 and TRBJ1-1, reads DAGVTQSPTHLIKTRGQQVTLRCSPKSGHDTVSWYQQALGQGPQFIFQYYEEEERQRGNFPDRFSGHQFPNYSSELNVNALLLGDSALYLCASSLGTINTEAFFGQGTRLTVV.